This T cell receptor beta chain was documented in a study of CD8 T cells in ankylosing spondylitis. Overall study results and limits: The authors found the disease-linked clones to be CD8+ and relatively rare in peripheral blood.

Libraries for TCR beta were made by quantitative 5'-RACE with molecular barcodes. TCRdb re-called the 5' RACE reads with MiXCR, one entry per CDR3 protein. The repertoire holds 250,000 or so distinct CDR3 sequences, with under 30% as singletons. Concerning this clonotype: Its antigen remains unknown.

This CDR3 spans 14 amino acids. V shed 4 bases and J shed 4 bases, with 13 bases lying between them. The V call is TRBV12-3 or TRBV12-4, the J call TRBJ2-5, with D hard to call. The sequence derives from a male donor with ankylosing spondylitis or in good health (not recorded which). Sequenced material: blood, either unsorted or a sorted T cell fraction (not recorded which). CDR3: CASSYMRSRETQYF. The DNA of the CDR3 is TGTGCCAGCAGTTATATGAGGTCCCGAGAGACCCAGTACTTC.